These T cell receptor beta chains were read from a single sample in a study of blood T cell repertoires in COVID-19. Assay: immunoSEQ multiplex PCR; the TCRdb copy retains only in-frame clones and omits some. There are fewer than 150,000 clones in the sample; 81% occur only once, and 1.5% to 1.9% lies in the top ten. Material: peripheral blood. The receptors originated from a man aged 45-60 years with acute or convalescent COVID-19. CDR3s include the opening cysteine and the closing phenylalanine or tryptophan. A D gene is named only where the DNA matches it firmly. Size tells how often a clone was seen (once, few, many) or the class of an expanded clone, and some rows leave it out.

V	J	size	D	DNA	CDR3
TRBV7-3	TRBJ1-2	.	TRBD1	TGTGCCAGCAGCCGACAGGGCGGCTATGGCTACACCTTC	CASSRQGGYGYTF
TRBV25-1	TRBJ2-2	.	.	TGTGCCAGCAGTGACGGCAGGGGCAACACCGGGGAGCTGTTTTTT	CASSDGRGNTGELFF
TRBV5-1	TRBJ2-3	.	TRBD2	TGCGCCAGCAGCTTGATGGGGACTAGCGGGGTGGATACGCAGTATTTT	CASSLMGTSGVDTQYF
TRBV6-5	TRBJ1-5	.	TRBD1	TGTGCCAGCAAAAACGGGGACAGGGGGAACCAGCCCCAGCATTTT	CASKNGDRGNQPQHF
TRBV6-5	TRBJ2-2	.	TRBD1	TGTGCCAGCAGTCCCCTGACAGGGCGGGCCGGGGAGCTGTTTTTT	CASSPLTGRAGELFF
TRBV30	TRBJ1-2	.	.	TGTGCCTGGAGTTCCGGGGGAAGCTATGGCTACACCTTC	CAWSSGGSYGYTF
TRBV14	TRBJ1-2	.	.	TGTGCCAGCAGCGCATTTCAGGGGTGGAACTATGGCTACACCTTC	CASSAFQGWNYGYTF
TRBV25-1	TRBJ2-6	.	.	TGTGCCAGCAGTGACTCACAGGTTGTGGACGTCCTGACTTTC	CASSDSQVVDVLTF
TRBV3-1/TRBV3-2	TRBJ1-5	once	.	TGTGCCAGCAGCTTCCGTCGTTCCGGGTGGCAGCCCCAGCATTTT	CASSFRRSGWQPQHF
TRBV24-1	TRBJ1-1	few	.	TGTGCCACCAGTGGTCCCAGGGGAAAGGAGACTGAAGCTTTCTTT	CATSGPRGKETEAFF
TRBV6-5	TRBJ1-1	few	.	TGTGCCAGCAGTTTCGACAGGAACACTGAAGCTTTCTTT	CASSFDRNTEAFF
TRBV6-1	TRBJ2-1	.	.	TGTGCCAGCAGTGAATTCTCAGGCCTGCTCCTTCAACGCAATGAGCAGTTCTTC	CASSEFSGLLLQRNEQFF
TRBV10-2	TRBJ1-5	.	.	TGCGCCAGCAGTGAGGACAGTTATCAGCCCCAGCATTTT	CASSEDSYQPQHF
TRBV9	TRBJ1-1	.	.	TGTGCCAGCAGCGTAGGAAGCGGGAGCGCTTTCTTT	CASSVGSGSAFF
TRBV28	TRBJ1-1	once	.	TGTGCCAGCAGTTTAGGGAGTTCCGGCATGGAAACTGAAGCTTTCTTT	CASSLGSSGMETEAFF
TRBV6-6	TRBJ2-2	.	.	TGTGCGGCTTTGGCGGACACCGGGGAGCTGTTTTTT	CAALADTGELFF
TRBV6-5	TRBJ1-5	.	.	TGTGCCAGCAGTTACTCAACAGGGACCCAGCCCCAGCATTTT	CASSYSTGTQPQHF
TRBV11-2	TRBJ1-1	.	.	TGTGCCAGCAGCTTATCGACGGAGACTGAAGCTTTCTTT	CASSLSTETEAFF
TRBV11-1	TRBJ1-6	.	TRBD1	TGTGCCAGCAGCTTAGACAGGGGTTCACCCCTCCACTTT	CASSLDRGSPLHF
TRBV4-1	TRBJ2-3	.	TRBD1	TGCGCCAGCAGCCAAGGACAGGGGTGGAAAGATACGCAGTATTTT	CASSQGQGWKDTQYF